The 30 T cell receptor beta chains in this list originate from one sample, sequenced in a study of regulatory T cells in long-lasting Graves disease. Time point in this sample: newly diagnosed GD, antithyroid drugs for less than 3 months. Preparation of the TCR library used RNA extracted from PBMCs. In building TCR beta libraries, iRepertoire HTBI primers were used together with Arm-PCR of CDR3 regions. TCRdb reprocessed the multiplex PCR reads via MiXCR and lists one record per CDR3 protein. Here the sample spans 300,000 to 400,000 distinct CDR3 sequences, about 16% being singletons. Material: peripheral blood mononuclear cells (PBMCs), obtained at new diagnosis, from a patient treated with antithyroid drugs. These receptors were collected from a female donor with Graves disease.

This clonotype was counted at least ten times. CDR3 amino acids: CASSVAGEETQYF. Written as DNA, the CDR3 is TGTGCCAGCAGCGTTGCGGGGGAAGAGACCCAGTACTTC. The chain employs TRBV9 and TRBJ2-5, with 7 bases matching TRBD2. The germline CDR1 and CDR2 sequences are SGDLS and YYNGEE. The CDR3 covers 13 residues. The trim removed 2 bases at V and 3 bases at J, leaving 1 base unmatched. Full variable domain (missing parts from reference TRBV9 and TRBJ2-5): DSGVTQTPKHLITATGQRVTLRCSPRSGDLSVYWYQQSLDQGLQFLIQYYNGEERAKGNILERFSAQQFPDLHSELNLSSLELGDSALYFCASSVAGEETQYFGPGTRLLVL.

This clonotype was recorded a few times. The gene calls are TRBV10-3 and TRBJ2-1, with 7 bases fitting TRBD2. The V gene end was trimmed by 4 bases and the J gene end by 0 bases; junction bases not matched to a gene: 12. Germline V lookup: CDR1 ENHRY, CDR2 SYGVKD. The CDR3 covers 18 residues. The CDR3 coding sequence is TGTGCCATCAGTGGGCCCGAAGAGCGGGGTTTCTCCTACAATGAGCAGTTCTTC. This encodes CAISGPEERGFSYNEQFF.

This clonotype was picked up many times. The chain uses TRBV3-1 and TRBJ1-2; D remains unclear. The V and J ends lost 3 bases and 5 bases respectively, with 13 bases between them. Germline V gives CDR1 LGHDT, CDR2 YNNKEL (reference sequence). The CDR3 consists of 14 residues. This CDR3 reads CASSHRWSLYGYTF. The CDR3 nucleotides read TGTGCCAGCAGCCATCGTTGGAGCTTGTATGGCTACACCTTC.

Many counts were recorded for this clonotype. The rearrangement uses TRBV27 and TRBJ2-5, with TRBD2 matching over 12 bases. The trim removed 5 bases at V and 5 bases at J, leaving 9 bases unmatched. Germline V gene sequence: CDR1 MNHEY, CDR2 SMNVEV (reference sequence). This CDR3 contains 16 residues. The chain's CDR3 is CASSGKTSGGYETQYF. The DNA for the CDR3 is TGTGCCAGCAGTGGGAAGACTAGCGGGGGTTATGAGACCCAGTACTTC.

This clonotype appeared a few times. J is TRBJ2-1 and V is TRBV6-1; possible D gene TRBD1, 5 bases. V dropped 6 bases and J dropped 2 bases, with 14 bases sitting between them. This CDR3 region has 15 residues. Germline V gives CDR1 MNHNS, CDR2 SASEGT. The CDR3 loop reads CASRKTDTAYNEQFF. Here the CDR3 DNA reads TGTGCCAGCAGGAAGACGGACACCGCCTACAATGAGCAGTTCTTC.

The V call is TRBV7-9, the J call TRBJ2-3; TRBD1 might be the D (6 bases). The CDR3 covers 14 residues. V was trimmed by 5 bases and J by 2 bases, leaving 11 bases between them. CDR1 is SEHNR and CDR2 is FQNEAQ in the germline V gene (reference sequence). CDR3 in DNA: TGTGCCAGCAGCAATCAGGGGACCACAGATACGCAGTATTTT. This translates into CASSNQGTTDTQYF.

This clonotype was detected ten times or more. This rearrangement joins TRBV5-1 to TRBJ1-4; 8 bases fit TRBD1. Germline-derived CDR1 and CDR2 are SGHRS and YFSETQ. The V gene end was trimmed by 0 bases and the J gene end by 7 bases; junction bases not matched to a gene: 2. This CDR3 is 14 amino acids long. The DNA of the CDR3 is TGCGCCAGCAGCTTGGAAGGACAGGGTGAAAAACTGTTTTTT. It translates to CASSLEGQGEKLFF.

V gene TRBV6-1 combines with J gene TRBJ2-3, with D possibly matching TRBD1 (7 bases). Trimming stripped 1 base from V and 6 bases from J, with 14 bases between. There are 15 residues in the CDR3. Germline CDR1 and CDR2: MNHNS and SASEGT. CDR3 bases: TGTGCCAGCAGTGAAGGAGGGGGCGCGGGGGATACGCAGTATTTT. Protein sequence: CASSEGGGAGDTQYF.

This clonotype was found many times. The V and J genes are TRBV6-1 and TRBJ1-1; no firm D call. Trimming removed 5 bases at V and 1 base at J, with 11 bases between. This CDR3 has 14 amino acids. In germline, CDR1 is MNHNS, CDR2 SASEGT. The chain's CDR3 is CASSRNSGNTEAFF. In DNA, the CDR3 is TGTGCCAGCAGTCGAAATTCCGGGAACACTGAAGCTTTCTTT.

This clonotype was seen many times. The chain couples TRBV13 to TRBJ1-1; D gene uncertain. CDR3 length: 15 residues. Germline V gene data show CDR1 as PRHDT and CDR2 as FYEKMQ (reference sequence). The V gene lost 0 bases and the J gene lost 0 bases, with 8 bases spanning the gap. The CDR3 spells CASSLGTAMNTEAFF. Written as DNA, the CDR3 is TGTGCCAGCAGCTTAGGGACCGCTATGAACACTGAAGCTTTCTTT.

This clonotype has at least ten counts. The CDR3 bases are TGCGCCAGCAGCCAAACCTTTGCAACTAATGAAAAACTGTTTTTT. Amino acid sequence: CASSQTFATNEKLFF. The chain has TRBV4-1 and TRBJ1-4; D ambiguous. V lost 2 bases and J 0 bases, leaving 7 bases between the germline ends. The CDR3 sequence is 15 residues long. Germline values: CDR1 MGHRA, CDR2 YSYEKL.

A few counts support this clonotype. The CDR3 DNA is TGCAGTGCTAGAGATCGGGCAGGGGGCCGGAATCAGCCCCAGCATTTT. As protein: CSARDRAGGRNQPQHF. The genes are TRBV20-1 and TRBJ1-5, with 8 bases lining up with TRBD1. Germline V gene lookup returns CDR1 DFQATT and CDR2 SNEGSKA (reference sequence). The CDR3 is 16 residues long. V trimming: 0 bases; J trimming: 4 bases; junction bases outside the gene matches: 8.

The table lists this clonotype with many counts. In DNA, the CDR3 is TGTGCCATCACCCGGACTAGCGACAATGAGCAGTTCTTC. Its translation is CAITRTSDNEQFF. The V gene is TRBV10-3, the J gene TRBJ2-1; TRBD2 matches 9 bases. The CDR3 has 13 amino acids. V lost 7 bases, J lost 5 bases, and 3 bases stayed unmatched. The germline CDR1 and CDR2 sequences are ENHRY and SYGVKD.

This rearrangement joins TRBV19 to TRBJ2-5; a possible D gene is TRBD1 (5 bases). Germline CDR1 LNHDA, CDR2 SQIVND (reference sequence). This CDR3 contains 14 residues. V lost 5 bases and J 5 bases, leaving 15 bases between the germline ends. As DNA, the CDR3 is TGTGCCAGTAGTCTCCTAGGGGTCGCGGAGACCCAGTACTTC. This codes for CASSLLGVAETQYF.

V and J are TRBV9 and TRBJ2-3; 7 bases match TRBD1. Germline V gene lookup returns CDR1 SGDLS and CDR2 YYNGEE. The V segment lost 3 bases and the J segment 5 bases; nucleotides outside the gene matches: 9. This CDR3 comprises 15 residues. DNA for the CDR3: TGTGCCAGCAGCGCCTTCGGGACAGATGAAGATACGCAGTATTTT. Its protein product is CASSAFGTDEDTQYF. Full variable domain (outside the CDR3, taken from reference TRBV9 and TRBJ2-3): DSGVTQTPKHLITATGQRVTLRCSPRSGDLSVYWYQQSLDQGLQFLIQYYNGEERAKGNILERFSAQQFPDLHSELNLSSLELGDSALYFCASSAFGTDEDTQYFGPGTRLTVL.

In this sample, this clonotype turned up many times. This chain connects TRBV7-3 to TRBJ2-5; the D call may be TRBD1 or TRBD2 (5 bases each). The CDR3 length is 14 residues. CDR1 and CDR2 (germline): SGHTA, FQGTGA. V was pared by 5 bases and J by 4 bases, with 14 bases between. The CDR3 sequence: CASSLGTMRETQYF. The CDR3 bases are TGTGCCAGCAGCCTTGGGACCATGAGAGAGACCCAGTACTTC.

Many counts were recorded for this clonotype. V usage is TRBV11-2 and J usage is TRBJ2-1; 9 bases line up with TRBD2. The ends lost 5 bases at V and 6 bases at J; junction bases unmatched: 8. The CDR3 covers 15 residues. Germline CDR1 reads SGHAT; CDR2 reads FQNNGV. The CDR3 DNA sequence: TGTGCCAGCAGCCCTGACCCGGGACTAGCCAATGAGCAGTTCTTC. Protein sequence: CASSPDPGLANEQFF. The whole variable domain, filled in from reference TRBV11-2 and TRBJ2-1, reads EAGVAQSPRYKIIEKRQSVAFWCNPISGHATLYWYQQILGQGPKLLIQFQNNGVVDDSQLPKDRFSAERLKGVDSTLKIQPAKLEDSAVYLCASSPDPGLANEQFFGPGTRLTVL.

This clonotype was counted at least ten times. The CDR3 loop is CASSLEGQPHYGYTF. CDR3 coding DNA: TGCGCCAGCAGCTTGGAGGGACAGCCTCACTATGGCTACACCTTC. This chain uses TRBV5-1 with TRBJ1-2; 7 positions match TRBD1. Trimming cost V 0 bases and J 3 bases; bases outside gene matches: 5. This CDR3 comprises 15 residues. Per germline, CDR1 SGHRS and CDR2 YFSETQ.

Turning to this clonotype: One junction end disagrees with the germline gene, perhaps due to a read error. The chain recombines TRBV24-1 with TRBJ1-1, with 7 bases matching TRBD1. Germline V gene sequence: CDR1 KGHDR, CDR2 SFDVKD. The CDR3 totals 15 residues. The CDR3 is CVTSDSGTENAEAFF. For the CDR3, the DNA is TGTGTCACCAGTGACTCCGGGACAGAGAACGCTGAAGCTTTCTTT.

V and J are TRBV5-1 and TRBJ1-1; D remains unclear. Trimming removed 4 bases from V and 1 base from J, with 11 bases in between. Germline V gene lookup returns CDR1 SGHRS and CDR2 YFSETQ. This CDR3 contains 14 residues. Written as DNA, the CDR3 is TGCGCCAGCAGCACCGCTCTGGCGAACACTGAAGCTTTCTTT. It encodes CASSTALANTEAFF.

The gene calls are TRBV6-1 and TRBJ1-6; D remains unclear. The CDR3 is 16 residues long. V gave up 8 bases and J gave up 9 bases, with 23 bases separating them. Germline CDR1 MNHNS, CDR2 SASEGT. The CDR3 is CASGPPRGVETSPLHF. In DNA, the CDR3 is TGTGCCAGCGGACCCCCCCGGGGAGTTGAGACTTCACCCCTCCACTTT.

This clonotype appeared many times. The chain combines TRBV24-1 with TRBJ1-5; D call uncertain. Germline V lookup: CDR1 KGHDR, CDR2 SFDVKD. V was pared by 5 bases and J by 3 bases, with 16 bases between. The CDR3 runs 16 residues. CDR3 sequence reads: CATSGSRTGNNQPQHF. In DNA form, the CDR3 reads TGTGCCACCAGTGGCTCCAGGACGGGCAACAATCAGCCCCAGCATTTT.

This sequence joins TRBV7-6 and TRBJ2-7; 9 bases are shared with TRBD2. Germline CDR1 SGHVS, CDR2 FNYEAQ. The junction had 12 bases not matched to a gene; V was cut back by 3 bases and J by 0 bases. CDR3 length: 18 amino acids. The CDR3 coding sequence is TGTGCCAGCAGCTTTAGTAGCGGGAGCACATTGAGCTCCTACGAGCAGTACTTC. Its protein product is CASSFSSGSTLSSYEQYF.

The chain uses TRBV20-1 and TRBJ1-1; possibly TRBD1 for D (5 bases). The V end lost 0 bases, the J end lost 1 base, and 12 bases lay between the germline ends. The CDR3 spans 15 residues. Germline CDR1 is DFQATT and CDR2 is SNEGSKA (reference sequence). The CDR3 DNA is TGCAGTGCTAGAGACGGCAGGGCCTGGAACACTGAAGCTTTCTTT. It codes for CSARDGRAWNTEAFF.

The genes are TRBV4-3 and TRBJ2-7; 8 bases are a match to TRBD2. Losses at the gene ends were 0 bases for V and 3 bases for J; bases not matched to a gene: 4. The CDR3 has 15 residues. Germline CDR1 reads LGHNA; CDR2 reads YSLEER. The CDR3 spells CASSQDLGLVYEQYF. CDR3 DNA sequence: TGCGCCAGCAGCCAAGATTTGGGACTAGTCTACGAGCAGTACTTC.

This clonotype was counted at least ten times. This sequence joins TRBV7-9 and TRBJ2-5; D is perhaps TRBD2 (5 bases). Trimming left V 5 bases short and J 4 bases short, with 17 bases between. CDR3 length: 15 amino acids. Germline V gives CDR1 SEHNR, CDR2 FQNEAQ (reference sequence). CDR3 nucleotides: TGTGCCAGCAGCGTCGTACTAGATCCCCTAGAGACCCAGTACTTC. Protein product: CASSVVLDPLETQYF. Full variable domain (outside the CDR3, taken from reference TRBV7-9 and TRBJ2-5): DTGVSQNPRHKITKRGQNVTFRCDPISEHNRLYWYRQTLGQGPEFLTYFQNEAQLEKSRLLSDRFSAERPKGSFSTLEIQRTEQGDSAMYLCASSVVLDPLETQYFGPGTRLLVL.

The rearrangement joins TRBV11-2 to TRBJ2-1, with D uncertain. The CDR3 is 15 amino acids. Germline-derived CDR1 and CDR2 are SGHAT and FQNNGV. The V end was cut by 5 bases, the J end by 4 bases, with 15 bases between. CDR3 in DNA: TGTGCCAGCAGCAAGAGGATCGCAAATTACAATGAGCAGTTCTTC. Its protein is CASSKRIANYNEQFF.

Regarding this clonotype: It is likely a read error: a sequence one base away is far more abundant. The chain joins TRBV2 to TRBJ1-1; no clear D gene. This CDR3 has 13 amino acids. Trimming left V 6 bases short and J 6 bases short, with 14 bases between. Germline assignment: CDR1 SNHLY and CDR2 FYNNEI. CDR3 amino acids: CASSRPPRAEAFF. DNA of the CDR3: TGTGCCAGCAGCAGACCACCGCGAGCTGAAGCTTTCTTT.

The V call is TRBV6-1, the J call TRBJ2-2, with 9 bases lining up with TRBD1. Germline V lookup: CDR1 MNHNS, CDR2 SASEGT. CDR3 size: 16 residues. V dropped 6 bases and J dropped 6; count of bases not matched to a gene: 11. CDR3 DNA: TGTGCCAGCAGAGAGCCGGGACAGGGATTTCCCGGGGAGCTGTTTTTT. Amino acids: CASREPGQGFPGELFF.

This sequence joins TRBV19 and TRBJ2-6, with D possibly TRBD1 on 6 matching bases. Trimming cost V 6 bases and J 1 base, with 10 bases left between them. This CDR3 has 15 amino acids. Per germline, CDR1 LNHDA and CDR2 SQIVND (reference sequence). CDR3 in DNA: TGTGCCAGTAGCCAGACAGGATCTGGGGCCAACGTCCTGACTTTC. Protein: CASSQTGSGANVLTF.